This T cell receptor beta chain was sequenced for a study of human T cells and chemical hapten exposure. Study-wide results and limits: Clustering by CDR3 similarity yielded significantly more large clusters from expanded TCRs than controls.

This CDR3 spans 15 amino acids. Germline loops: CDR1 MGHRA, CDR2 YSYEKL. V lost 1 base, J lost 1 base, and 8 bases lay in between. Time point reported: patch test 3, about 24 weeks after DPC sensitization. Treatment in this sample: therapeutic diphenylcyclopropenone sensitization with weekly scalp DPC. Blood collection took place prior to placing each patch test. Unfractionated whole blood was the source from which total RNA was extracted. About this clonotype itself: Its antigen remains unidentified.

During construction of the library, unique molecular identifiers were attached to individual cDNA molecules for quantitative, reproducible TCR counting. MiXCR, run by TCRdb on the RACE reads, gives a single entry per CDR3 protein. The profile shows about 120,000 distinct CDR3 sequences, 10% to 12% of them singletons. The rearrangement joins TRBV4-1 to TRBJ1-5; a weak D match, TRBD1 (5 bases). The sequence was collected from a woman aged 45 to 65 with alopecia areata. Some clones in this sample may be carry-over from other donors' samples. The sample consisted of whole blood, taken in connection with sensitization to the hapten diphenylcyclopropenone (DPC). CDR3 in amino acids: CASSQVAGSNQPQHF. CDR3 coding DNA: TGCGCCAGCAGCCAAGTGGCAGGGAGCAATCAGCCCCAGCATTTT.